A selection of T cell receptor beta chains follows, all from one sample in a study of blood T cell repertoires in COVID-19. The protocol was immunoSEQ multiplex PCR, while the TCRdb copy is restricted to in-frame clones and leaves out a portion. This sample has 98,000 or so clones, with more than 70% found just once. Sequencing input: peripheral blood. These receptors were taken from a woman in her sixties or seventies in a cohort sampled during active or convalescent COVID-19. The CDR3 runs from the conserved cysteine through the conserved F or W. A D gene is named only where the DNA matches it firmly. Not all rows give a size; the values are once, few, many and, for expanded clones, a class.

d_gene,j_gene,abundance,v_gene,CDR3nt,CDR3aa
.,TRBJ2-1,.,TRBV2,TGTGCCAGCCTGCGGGATCGCCCCTACAATGAGCAGTTCTTC,CASLRDRPYNEQFF
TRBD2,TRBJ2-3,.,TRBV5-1,TGCGCCAGCAGCTTACCCGGGGGGGCAGATACGCAGTATTTT,CASSLPGGADTQYF
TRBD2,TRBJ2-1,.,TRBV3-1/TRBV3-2,TGTGCCAGCAGCCAAGATGGGACTAGCGGGGGGTTTACTGAGCAGTTCTTC,CASSQDGTSGGFTEQFF
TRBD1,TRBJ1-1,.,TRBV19,TGTGCCACCGCGAGACAGGGCAATACTGAAGCTTTCTTT,CATARQGNTEAFF
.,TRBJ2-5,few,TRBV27,TGTGCCAGCAGTTTATCGGCGGCGGAGACCCAGTACTTC,CASSLSAAETQYF
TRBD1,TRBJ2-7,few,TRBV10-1,TGCGCCAGCAGCCGGGACAGGGGGTCGGACGAGCAGTACTTC,CASSRDRGSDEQYF
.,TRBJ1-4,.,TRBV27,TGTGCCAGCAGTTTTCTGCAGAATGAAAAACTGTTTTTT,CASSFLQNEKLFF
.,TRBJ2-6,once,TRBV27,TGTGCCAGCAGTTTATTTTCGGGGGTGCAAAGCTCTGGGGCCAACGTCCTGACTTTC,CASSLFSGVQSSGANVLTF
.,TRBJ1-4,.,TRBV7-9,TGTGCCAGCAGCCCCCTCGTCCAGTATGAAAAACTGTTTTTT,CASSPLVQYEKLFF
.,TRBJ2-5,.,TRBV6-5,TGTGCCAGCAGTTCACTAGGCGAGACCCAGTACTTC,CASSSLGETQYF
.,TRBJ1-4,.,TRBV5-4,TGTGCCAGCAGCTTGTACGGTCAGGGGCCGAATGAAAAACTGTTTTTT,CASSLYGQGPNEKLFF
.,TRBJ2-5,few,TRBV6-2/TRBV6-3,TGTGCCAGCAGTTACGGGCCTGAGACCCAGTACTTC,CASSYGPETQYF
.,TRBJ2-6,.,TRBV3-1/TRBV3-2,TGTGCCAGCAGCCGTAGAGGTTCTCCCACTGGGGCCAACGTCCTGACTTTC,CASSRRGSPTGANVLTF
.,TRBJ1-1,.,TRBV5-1,TGCGCCAGCAGGCGTGACAGGTCCGAGGGTGAAGCTTTCTTT,CASRRDRSEGEAFF
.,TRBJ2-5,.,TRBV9,TGTGCCAGCAGCGCGGGGGAGACCCAGTACTTC,CASSAGETQYF
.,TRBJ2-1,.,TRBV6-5,TGTGCCAGCAGTTCCTCCGGCGGGGACTACAATGAGCAGTTCTTC,CASSSSGGDYNEQFF
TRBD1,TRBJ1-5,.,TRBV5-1,TGCGCCAGCAGCCCTGATGGCGACAGGGGGAGGCCCCAGCATTTT,CASSPDGDRGRPQHF
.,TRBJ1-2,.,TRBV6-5,TGTGCCAGCATGTGGACAAACACTAACTATGGCTACACCTTC,CASMWTNTNYGYTF
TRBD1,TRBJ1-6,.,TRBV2,TGTGCCAGCAGTGGTCCCCCCCCAGGCAGGGGGCGTAATTCACCCCTCCACTTT,CASSGPPPGRGRNSPLHF
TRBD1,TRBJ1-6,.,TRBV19,TGTGCCAGTTTACAGGGGGCCAATTCACCCCTCCACTTT,CASLQGANSPLHF
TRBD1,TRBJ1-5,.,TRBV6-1,TGTGCCAGCAGTGAAATGACAGGGAACCAGCCCCAGCATTTT,CASSEMTGNQPQHF
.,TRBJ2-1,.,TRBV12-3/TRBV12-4,TGTGCCAGCAGTTTCCTCAATGAGCAGTTCTTC,CASSFLNEQFF
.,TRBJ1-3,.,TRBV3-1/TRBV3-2,TGTGCCAGCAGCCAAGTTGGGGGGTTCGGAAACACCATATATTTT,CASSQVGGFGNTIYF
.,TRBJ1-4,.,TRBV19,TGTGCCAGTAGTATAGTACGGGGTGAAAAACTGTTTTTT,CASSIVRGEKLFF
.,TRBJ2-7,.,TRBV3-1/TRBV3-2,TGTGCCAGCAGCCAAACCAGGGTACACGAGCAGTACTTC,CASSQTRVHEQYF
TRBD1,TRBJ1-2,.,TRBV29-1,TGCAGCGTTACGGGACAGGGACACGGCTACACCTTC,CSVTGQGHGYTF
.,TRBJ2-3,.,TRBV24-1,TGTGCCACCAGTGGTCTGACTAGTCCCCTTTGGACAGATACGCAGTATTTT,CATSGLTSPLWTDTQYF
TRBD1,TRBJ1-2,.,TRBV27,TGTGCCAGCAGTTACTACTCCGGGACAGGGGGAAAGAGGGGCTACACCTTC,CASSYYSGTGGKRGYTF
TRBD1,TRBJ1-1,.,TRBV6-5,TGTGCCAGCACGACAGGGCTGAACACTGAAGCTTTCTTT,CASTTGLNTEAFF
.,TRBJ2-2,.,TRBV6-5,TGTGCCAGCACCAGACTACCTCCGAACACCGGGGAGCTGTTTTTT,CASTRLPPNTGELFF
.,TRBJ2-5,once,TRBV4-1,TGCGCCAGCAGCCAAGGCCACGGTCAAGAGACCCAGTACTTC,CASSQGHGQETQYF
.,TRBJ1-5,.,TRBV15,TGTGCCACCAGCAGCCTCAGGGGAGGCAATCAGCCCCAGCATTTT,CATSSLRGGNQPQHF
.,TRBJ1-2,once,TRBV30,TGTGCCTGGAAGTACAGCTATGGCTACACCTTC,CAWKYSYGYTF
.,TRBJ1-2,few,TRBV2,TGTGCCAGCATGGGGCCCAGGGTGCGGTATGGCTACACCTTC,CASMGPRVRYGYTF
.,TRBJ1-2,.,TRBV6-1,TGTGCCAGCAGTGAAGGGAGGACAGACTATGGCTACACCTTC,CASSEGRTDYGYTF
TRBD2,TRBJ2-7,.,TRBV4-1,TGCGCCAGCAGCCCAAGCCCGCGGGAGCCCCCGGGGGAGCAGTACTTC,CASSPSPREPPGEQYF
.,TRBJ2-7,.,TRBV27,TGTGCCAGCAGTTTTACCGGGAGTGCTTTGGGAGAGCAGTACTTC,CASSFTGSALGEQYF
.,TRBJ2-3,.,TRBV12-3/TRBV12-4,TGTGCCAGCAGTCCCCTGTTAGATACGCAGTATTTT,CASSPLLDTQYF
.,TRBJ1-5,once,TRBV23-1,TGCGCCAGCAGGAGGTCTAGATATCAGCCCCAGCATTTT,CASRRSRYQPQHF
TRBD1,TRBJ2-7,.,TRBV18,TGTGCCAGCTCACCTGGACAGGGATCCTACGAGCAGTACTTC,CASSPGQGSYEQYF
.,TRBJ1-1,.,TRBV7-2,TGTGCCAGCAGTAGGGCCCAGGGTGGGATCGATGATACCACTGAAGCTTTCTTT,CASSRAQGGIDDTTEAFF
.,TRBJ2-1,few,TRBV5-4,TGTGCCAGCAGTAGAGAGACAGACTACAATGAGCAGTTCTTC,CASSRETDYNEQFF